The 20 T cell receptor beta chains in this list originate from one sample, sequenced in a study of blood T cell repertoires in COVID-19. The assay was immunoSEQ multiplex PCR, and TCRdb's table has in-frame clones only and misses some. The sample lists about 110,000 clones, 82% seen once, with 7% to 9.5% in the top ten. The material sequenced was peripheral blood. Every receptor here comes from a man aged 65-85 years with acute or convalescent COVID-19.

The count of this clone is one. This sequence joins TRBV19 and TRBJ1-1; a possible D gene is TRBD1 (5 bases). Looked up from germline, CDR1 is LNHDA and CDR2 is SQIVND (reference sequence). There are 14 residues in the CDR3. V lost 1 base and J 3 bases, leaving 9 bases between the germline ends. CDR3 nucleotides: TGTGCCAGTAGTATAGTGGGAGGGGACACTGAAGCTTTCTTT. Translating gives CASSIVGGDTEAFF.

The gene calls are TRBV2 and TRBJ1-1; D call uncertain. Germline V gene data show CDR1 as SNHLY and CDR2 as FYNNEI. With 5 bases removed from V and 4 bases from J, the gap between germline ends came to 11 bases. The CDR3 has 13 residues. The CDR3 sequence: CASSPIGGTEAFF. The CDR3 DNA reads TGTGCCAGCAGTCCTATCGGTGGCACTGAAGCTTTCTTT.

Regarding this clone: This specimen includes other DNA sequences encoding the same CDR3. This chain links TRBV12-3 or TRBV12-4 with TRBJ1-3, with D perhaps matching TRBD1 (5 bases). The length of the CDR3 is 13 residues. V lost 6 bases to trimming and J lost 4 bases, with 10 bases between them. CDR3 sequence (DNA): TGTGCCAGCAGCTTCGGGGGAGGAAACACCATATATTTT. It encodes CASSFGGGNTIYF.

V and J are TRBV10-3 and TRBJ2-7; 7 nucleotides match TRBD2. Germline CDR1 ENHRY, CDR2 SYGVKD. Trimming cost V 4 bases and J 5 bases; bases outside gene matches: 2. The CDR3 contains 12 residues. Here the CDR3 DNA reads TGTGCCATCAGTGGGGGAGGGGACGAGCAGTACTTC. It codes for CAISGGGDEQYF.

DNA of the CDR3: TGCGCCAGCAGCTTGGATCCGGGAGTCGGGACTGAAGCTTTCTTT. Residues: CASSLDPGVGTEAFF. The chain uses TRBV5-1 and TRBJ1-1; D call uncertain. Germline assignment: CDR1 SGHRS and CDR2 YFSETQ. The V and J ends lost 0 bases and 5 bases respectively, with 14 bases between them. This CDR3 region has 15 residues.

V and J are TRBV7-9 and TRBJ2-4, with a weak D call TRBD2 (5 bases). This CDR3 region has 14 residues. V gave up 7 bases and J gave up 9 bases, with 19 bases separating them. The V gene's germline CDR1 is SEHNR and CDR2 FQNEAQ (reference sequence). CDR3 residues: CASTVGGAASIQYF. For the CDR3, the DNA is TGTGCCAGCACCGTAGGAGGTGCGGCGAGCATTCAGTACTTC. The entire variable domain, with the rest obtained from reference TRBV7-9 and TRBJ2-4, is as follows: DTGVSQNPRHKITKRGQNVTFRCDPISEHNRLYWYRQTLGQGPEFLTYFQNEAQLEKSRLLSDRFSAERPKGSFSTLEIQRTEQGDSAMYLCASTVGGAASIQYFGAGTRLSVL.

The chain is built from TRBV29-1 and TRBJ1-2; D uncertain. Germline CDR1 SQVTM, CDR2 ANQGSEA. Trimming took 6 bases from V and 4 from J, leaving 12 bases between them. The CDR3 contains 12 residues. Here the CDR3 DNA reads TGCAGCGTAGACGAGGGAAGCTATGGCTACACCTTC. It specifies CSVDEGSYGYTF.

This clone was found a few times. The chain has TRBV29-1 and TRBJ2-6, with D possibly being TRBD1 (5 bases). This CDR3 spans 13 amino acids. Germline CDR1 is SQVTM and CDR2 is ANQGSEA. With 7 bases removed from V and 0 bases from J, the gap between germline ends came to 7 bases. CDR3 DNA: TGCAGCGCCCAGGGCTCTGGGGCCAACGTCCTGACTTTC. Protein: CSAQGSGANVLTF.

The V call is TRBV5-1, the J call TRBJ2-1; 9 positions agree with TRBD1. The CDR3 covers 13 residues. CDR1 and CDR2 from the germline V gene are SGHRS and YFSETQ. V shed 2 bases and J 10 bases; nucleotides not matched to a gene: 4. The CDR3 nucleotides are TGCGCCAGCAGCTTCGGACAGGGGCCGGAGCAGTTCTTC. Residues: CASSFGQGPEQFF.

The J gene is TRBJ1-2, the V gene TRBV6-5, with 7 bases lining up with TRBD1. The length of the CDR3 is 15 residues. Germline CDR1 reads MNHEY; CDR2 reads SVGAGI. The V gene end was trimmed by 0 bases and the J gene end by 8 bases; junction bases not matched to a gene: 9. The CDR3 spells CASSYSGGQAEGYTF. CDR3 nucleotides: TGTGCCAGCAGTTACTCCGGCGGACAGGCCGAGGGCTACACCTTC.

The genes are TRBV2 and TRBJ1-1, with D maybe TRBD1 (6 bases). Germline V gives CDR1 SNHLY, CDR2 FYNNEI. V dropped 2 bases and J dropped 2 bases, with 18 bases sitting between them. This CDR3 is 17 amino acids long. The CDR3 nucleotides are TGTGCCAGCAGTGAACCCTCAGGGGCAGCGGACAACACTGAAGCTTTCTTT. Residues: CASSEPSGAADNTEAFF.

The J gene is TRBJ2-7, the V gene TRBV24-1; TRBD1 aligns across 9 bases. CDR1 is KGHDR and CDR2 is SFDVKD in the germline V gene. CDR3 length: 14 residues. J lost 5 bases, V lost 7 bases, and 8 bases had no gene match. DNA for the CDR3: TGTGCCACCAGCCCTAGGGACAGGGTGAACGAGCAGTACTTC. Translation gives CATSPRDRVNEQYF.

This clone turned up a few times. The chain is built from TRBV27 and TRBJ1-1, with 7 bases that match TRBD1. The CDR3 length is 14 residues. Germline loops: CDR1 MNHEY, CDR2 SMNVEV (reference sequence). The junction had 6 bases not matched to a gene; V was cut back by 7 bases and J by 1 base. The CDR3 protein is CASNRQGPNTEAFF. CDR3 nucleotides: TGTGCCAGCAACCGACAGGGCCCGAACACTGAAGCTTTCTTT.

The chain has TRBV18 and TRBJ1-2; the match to TRBD1 covers 8 bases. Germline V gene lookup returns CDR1 KGHSH and CDR2 LQKENI. V was clipped by 6 bases and J by 3 bases; unmatched bases: 12. This CDR3 spans 16 amino acids. The CDR3 bases are TGTGCCAGCTCGCCCCAGGGGGCCCTAACGGACTATGGCTACACCTTC. Its protein product is CASSPQGALTDYGYTF.

The V gene is TRBV6-5, the J gene TRBJ1-2; D may be TRBD1 (6 bases). Germline V gene lookup returns CDR1 MNHEY and CDR2 SVGAGI. V gave up 6 bases and J gave up 5 bases, with 16 bases separating them. The length of the CDR3 is 14 residues. The CDR3 nucleotides read TGTGCCAGCAGCCAGACAGGTAGAGAATATGGCTACACCTTC. Amino acid sequence: CASSQTGREYGYTF.

This chain connects TRBV11-2 to TRBJ2-5; the match to TRBD1 covers 8 bases. The J segment lost 4 bases and the V segment lost 3 bases, leaving 4 bases of the junction unmatched. This CDR3 spans 14 amino acids. Germline V gene lookup returns CDR1 SGHAT and CDR2 FQNNGV. The CDR3 region has the DNA TGTGCCAGCAGCTTTGACAGGGGACGAGAGACCCAGTACTTC. Protein: CASSFDRGRETQYF.

The chain carries TRBV7-9 and TRBJ2-1, with a possible D match to TRBD2 (6 bases). In germline, CDR1 is SEHNR, CDR2 FQNEAQ (reference sequence). This CDR3 region has 12 residues. Trimming shortened V by 6 bases and J by 9 bases, and 12 bases separated the two germline ends. The CDR3 DNA follows: TGTGCCAGCAGGCCCACTAGCAGTGAGCAGTTCTTC. Amino acids: CASRPTSSEQFF. The whole variable domain, filled in from reference TRBV7-9 and TRBJ2-1, reads DTGVSQNPRHKITKRGQNVTFRCDPISEHNRLYWYRQTLGQGPEFLTYFQNEAQLEKSRLLSDRFSAERPKGSFSTLEIQRTEQGDSAMYLCASRPTSSEQFFGPGTRLTVL.

The chain couples TRBV19 to TRBJ1-1; 7 positions agree with TRBD1. There are 15 residues in the CDR3. V was pared by 3 bases and J by 5 bases, with 9 bases of the junction left unmatched. From germline, CDR1 is LNHDA and CDR2 SQIVND (reference sequence). The CDR3 sequence: CASSIEVRGSTEAFF. CDR3 nucleotide sequence: TGTGCCAGTAGTATCGAAGTCAGGGGGAGTACTGAAGCTTTCTTT.

On this clone itself: Its ends do not fully match the called genes, so a read error is possible. The chain links TRBV7-7 to TRBJ2-1; 14 nucleotides match TRBD2. The CDR3 extends over 15 amino acids. Germline values: CDR1 SSHAT, CDR2 FNYEAQ (reference sequence). DNA for the CDR3: TGTGCTAGCAGCCCCGGGACTAGCGGGGGCAATGAGCAGTTCTTC. This encodes CASSPGTSGGNEQFF.

This clone was seen a handful of times. V usage is TRBV2 and J usage is TRBJ1-6; 8 nucleotides match TRBD1. Germline assignment: CDR1 SNHLY and CDR2 FYNNEI. This CDR3 has 14 residues. V shed 7 bases and J 9 bases; nucleotides not matched to a gene: 8. The CDR3 DNA reads TGTGCCAGCATGCGACAGGGGTTGGGTTCACCCCTCCACTTT. Residues: CASMRQGLGSPLHF.